This T cell receptor beta chain came from a study of CD8 T cell repertoires and HIV-1 epitope variants (dated by TCRdb to about 2020). General notes on the study: T cells were stimulated in separate culture wells with each of twenty-five peptides representing autologous and known Gag and Nef epitope variants. The control conditions were a CMV, EBV and flu peptide pool, the Ebola AY9 epitope as a negative control, and a well with no peptide. Three Gag epitope families and Nef HW9 and YT9 were included among the tested epitopes. T cells were enriched using the EasySep Human T Cell Enrichment Kit and were co-cultured with equal numbers of autologous T cell-negative cells serving as antigen-presenting cells. Cultures were maintained for around 10 days in IMDM with gentamicin, and half-media changes adding IL-2, IL-7 and IL-15 were performed on days 3 and 7. A 1M T cell aliquot was kept as an uncultured baseline condition, separate from the roughly 90 T cell cultures. A total of around 83 T cell cultures were run, with each culture condition performed in triplicate except for one peptide, which was performed in duplicate.

From the cysteine through the phenylalanine, the CDR3 covers 13 amino acids. Via the germline V gene (reference sequence), CDR1 is GTSNPN and CDR2 SVGIG. The EasySep Human CD8+ T Cell Enrichment Kit was used on day 10 to isolate CD8+ T cells from every culture. The immunoSEQ platform was used to sequence TCR beta CDR3 regions at survey depth. The QIAamp DNA micro kit was used to extract genomic DNA from every cultured and uncultured CD8+ T cell population. The study's own analysis went as follows. Samples with fewer than 5,000 productive reads were excluded, which removed about 6% of the 75 HIV peptide-stimulated cultures. A MANAFEST web app trimmed sequences to CDR3 and removed nonproductive sequences, CDR3s under 5 amino acids, and those not starting C or ending F/W. For a clonotype to count as antigen-specific, the clonotype had to expand relative to the no-peptide control in at least 2 of 3 replicates at FDR 0.01, and only within one epitope family. A specific clonotype also had to show a frequency at least fivefold higher than in wells stimulated with peptides from other epitope families. Held by TCRdb, this immuneACCESS table contains in-frame sequences only and omits some clones. Under half of the omission traces to an unresolved V gene where checked; the cause of the rest is unknown. V and J calls and clone size are given by that table; D and trimming were obtained from the DNA. A total of under 100,000 clones appear in this sample, roughly four fifths of them only once. Of the sample, more than 25% falls within the top ten clones.

Overall results and qualifications from the work: Only TCR beta chains were identified by the assay, and proliferation to antigen, not T cell function or cytokine profile, was indicated. The Nef KF9 family was recognized by five clonotypes and the HW9 family by one, and no responses to the TAALDMSHF plasma variant were observed. Under 10 antigen-specific TCR beta clonotypes were identified, of which about six appeared to be cross-reactive for autologous or known escape epitope variants.

Concerning this clone itself: Its antigen is still unknown. The DNA is left out, because the CDR3 cannot be placed on it with certainty; the CDR3 is given as TCRdb lists it.

The chain couples TRBV30 to TRBJ2-2; TRBD2, the D gene given by the table, was not confirmed from the DNA. The sample comprised uncultured baseline CD8+ T cells from peripheral blood mononuclear cells (PBMCs). The source is a male donor with HIV. The encoded CDR3 is CAWSVLVSGELFF.